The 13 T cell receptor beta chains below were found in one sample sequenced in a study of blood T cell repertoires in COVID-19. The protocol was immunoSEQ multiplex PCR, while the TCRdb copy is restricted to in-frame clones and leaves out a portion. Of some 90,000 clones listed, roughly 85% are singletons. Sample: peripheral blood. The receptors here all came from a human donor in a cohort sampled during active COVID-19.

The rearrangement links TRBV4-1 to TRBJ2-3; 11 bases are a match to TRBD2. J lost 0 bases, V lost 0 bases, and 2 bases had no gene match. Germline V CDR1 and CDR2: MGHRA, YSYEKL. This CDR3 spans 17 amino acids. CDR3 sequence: CASSQDGTSGSTDTQYF. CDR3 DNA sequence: TGCGCCAGCAGCCAAGACGGGACTAGCGGTAGCACAGATACGCAGTATTTT.

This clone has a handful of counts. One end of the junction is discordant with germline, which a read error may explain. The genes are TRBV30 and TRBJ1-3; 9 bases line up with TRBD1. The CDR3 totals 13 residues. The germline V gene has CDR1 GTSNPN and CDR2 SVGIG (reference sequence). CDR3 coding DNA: TGTGCCTGGGGTGTGGACAGGGGACACACCATATATTTT. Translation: CAWGVDRGHTIYF.

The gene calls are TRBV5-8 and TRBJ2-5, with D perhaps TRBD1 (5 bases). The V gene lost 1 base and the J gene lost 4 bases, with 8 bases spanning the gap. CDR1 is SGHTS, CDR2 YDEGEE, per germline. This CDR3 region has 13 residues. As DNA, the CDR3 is TGTGCCAGCAGCTTGCAGGGTCCAGAGACCCAGTACTTC. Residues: CASSLQGPETQYF. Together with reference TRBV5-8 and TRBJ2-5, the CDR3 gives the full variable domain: EAGVTQSPTHLIKTRGQQATLRCSPISGHTSVYWYQQALGLGLQFLLWYDEGEERNRGNFPPRFSGRQFPNYSSELNVNALELEDSALYLCASSLQGPETQYFGPGTRLLVL.

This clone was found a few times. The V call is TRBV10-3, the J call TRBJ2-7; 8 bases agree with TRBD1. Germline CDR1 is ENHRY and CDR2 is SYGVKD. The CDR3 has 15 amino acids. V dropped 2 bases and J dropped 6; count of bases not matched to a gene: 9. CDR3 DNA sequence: TGTGCCATCAGTGAGCCTGGACAGGGAGCAGGCGAGCAGTACTTC. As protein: CAISEPGQGAGEQYF.

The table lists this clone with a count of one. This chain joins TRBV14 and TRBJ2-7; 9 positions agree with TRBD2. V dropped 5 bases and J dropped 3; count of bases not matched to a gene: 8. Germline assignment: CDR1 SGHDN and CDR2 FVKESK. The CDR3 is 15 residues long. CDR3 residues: CASSLGLASYYEQYF. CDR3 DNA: TGTGCCAGCAGCTTGGGACTAGCATCCTACTACGAGCAGTACTTC. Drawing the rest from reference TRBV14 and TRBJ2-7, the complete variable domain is EAGVTQFPSHSVIEKGQTVTLRCDPISGHDNLYWYRRVMGKEIKFLLHFVKESKQDESGMPNNRFLAERTGGTYSTLKVQPAELEDSGVYFCASSLGLASYYEQYFGPGTRLTVT.

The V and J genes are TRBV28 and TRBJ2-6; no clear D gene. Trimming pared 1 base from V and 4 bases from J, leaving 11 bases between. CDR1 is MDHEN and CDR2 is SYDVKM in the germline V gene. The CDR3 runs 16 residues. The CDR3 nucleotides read TGTGCCAGCAGTTTATTTTACGGGTACGGGGCCAACGTCCTGACTTTC. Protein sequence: CASSLFYGYGANVLTF.

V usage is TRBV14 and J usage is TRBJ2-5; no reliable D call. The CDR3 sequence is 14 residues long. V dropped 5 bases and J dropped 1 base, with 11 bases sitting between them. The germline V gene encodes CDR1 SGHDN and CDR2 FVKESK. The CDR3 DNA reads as TGTGCCAGCAGCGCTGCCGGGTTCCAAGAGACCCAGTACTTC. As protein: CASSAAGFQETQYF.

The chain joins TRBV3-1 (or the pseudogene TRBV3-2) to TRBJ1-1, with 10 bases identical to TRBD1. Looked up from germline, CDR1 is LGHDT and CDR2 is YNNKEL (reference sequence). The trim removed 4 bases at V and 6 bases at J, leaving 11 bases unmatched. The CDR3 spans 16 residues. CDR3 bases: TGTGCCAGCAGCCCCGGATGGGGACAGGGGTCCGCTGAAGCTTTCTTT. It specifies CASSPGWGQGSAEAFF.

The CDR3 DNA reads TGTGCCAGCAGTTACTGGAGGGAACAGCATTTT. Protein: CASSYWREQHF. The chain recombines TRBV6-2 or TRBV6-3 with TRBJ1-5; D is unresolved. CDR3 length: 11 residues. Trimming removed 1 base at V and 13 bases at J, with 8 bases between. From germline, CDR1 is MNHEY and CDR2 SVGEGT.

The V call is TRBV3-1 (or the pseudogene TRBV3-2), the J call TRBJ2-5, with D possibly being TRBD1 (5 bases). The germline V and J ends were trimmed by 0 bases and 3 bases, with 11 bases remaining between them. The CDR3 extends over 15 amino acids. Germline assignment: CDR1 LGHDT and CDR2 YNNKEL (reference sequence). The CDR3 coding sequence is TGTGCCAGCAGCCAAGACCCTGGACAAGAAGAGACCCAGTACTTC. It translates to CASSQDPGQEETQYF.

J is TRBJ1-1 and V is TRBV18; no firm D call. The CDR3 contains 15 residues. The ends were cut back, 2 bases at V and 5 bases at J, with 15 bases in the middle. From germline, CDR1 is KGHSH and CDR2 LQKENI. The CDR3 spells CASSPERGVGTEAFF. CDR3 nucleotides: TGTGCCAGCTCACCAGAACGGGGAGTTGGGACTGAAGCTTTCTTT.

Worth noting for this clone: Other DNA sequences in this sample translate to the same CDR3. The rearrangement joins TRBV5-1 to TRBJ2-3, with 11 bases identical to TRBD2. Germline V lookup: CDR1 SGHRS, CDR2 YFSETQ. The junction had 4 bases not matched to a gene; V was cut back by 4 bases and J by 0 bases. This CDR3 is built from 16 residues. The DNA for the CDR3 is TGCGCCAGCAGCCTGGGGACTAGCGGAAGCACAGATACGCAGTATTTT. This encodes CASSLGTSGSTDTQYF.

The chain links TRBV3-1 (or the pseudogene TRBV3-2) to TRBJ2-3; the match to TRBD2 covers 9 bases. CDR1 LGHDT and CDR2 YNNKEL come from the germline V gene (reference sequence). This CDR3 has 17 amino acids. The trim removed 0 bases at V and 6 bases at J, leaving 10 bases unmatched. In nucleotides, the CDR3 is TGTGCCAGCAGCCAAGATCTTGGGGGGACTAGCTTCGATACGCAGTATTTT. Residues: CASSQDLGGTSFDTQYF.